The next 11 T cell receptor beta chains were all read from a single sample in a study of cytomegalovirus exposure and HLA in healthy donors. PCR amplification relied on 60 Vbeta primers (plus 13 Jbeta primers). Data came from immunoSEQ multiplex PCR; TCRdb stores just in-frame clones and leaves some out. Counted here are approximately 110,000 clones, 70% to 85% occurring once; the ten biggest clones make up more than 3%. The specimen sequenced was PBMCs. These TCRs come from a woman between 35 and 50 years old in good health and CMV-seronegative.

The CDR3 is CASSLVRDRDYEQYF. DNA of the CDR3: TGTGCCAGCAGCTTAGTACGGGACAGGGACTACGAGCAGTACTTC. The chain couples TRBV7-2 to TRBJ2-7; 9 positions match TRBD1. The CDR3 covers 15 residues. In germline, CDR1 is SGHTA, CDR2 FQGNSA. J lost 3 bases, V lost 1 base, and 4 bases had no gene match. The whole variable domain, filled in from reference TRBV7-2 and TRBJ2-7, reads GAGVSQSPSNKVTEKGKDVELRCDPISGHTALYWYRQSLGQGLEFLIYFQGNSAPDKSGLPSDRFSAERTGGSVSTLTIQRTQQEDSAVYLCASSLVRDRDYEQYFGPGTRLTVT.

V gene TRBV6-5 combines with J gene TRBJ1-1; perhaps TRBD1 as D (5 bases). CDR1 and CDR2 from the germline V gene are MNHEY and SVGAGI. The CDR3 has 15 residues. The V end lost 7 bases, the J end lost 1 base, and 16 bases lay between the germline ends. CDR3 residues: CASTSEHRQNTEAFF. The CDR3, as DNA: TGTGCCAGCACCAGCGAGCACAGGCAGAACACTGAAGCTTTCTTT.

The rearrangement uses TRBV5-1 and TRBJ2-5; no definite D call. Between the trimmed V and J ends, which lost 0 bases and 5 bases, there was a span of 11 bases. Per germline, CDR1 SGHRS and CDR2 YFSETQ. The CDR3 sequence is 14 residues long. The CDR3 coding sequence is TGCGCCAGCAGCTTGGTTCCAGGCCGGGAGACCCAGTACTTC. Encoded protein: CASSLVPGRETQYF.

The chain employs TRBV11-3 and TRBJ2-7; the D gene is possibly TRBD2 (7 bases). The CDR3 length is 16 residues. V lost 0 bases and J 5 bases, leaving 17 bases between the germline ends. CDR1 is SGHNT, CDR2 YENEEA, per germline. The CDR3 DNA is TGTGCCAGCAGCTTAGACGGCGGGGGCCCTATCGACGAGCAGTACTTC. It encodes CASSLDGGGPIDEQYF. Using reference TRBV11-3 and TRBJ2-7 for the parts outside the CDR3, the full variable domain is EAGVVQSPRYKIIEKKQPVAFWCNPISGHNTLYWYLQNLGQGPELLIRYENEEAVDDSQLPKDRFSAERLKGVDSTLKIQPAELGDSAVYLCASSLDGGGPIDEQYFGPGTRLTVT.

CDR3 DNA: TGTGCCAGTGTGAATGGGCAGGTGGACACTGAAGCTTTCTTT. Its protein product is CASVNGQVDTEAFF. The chain links TRBV19 to TRBJ1-1; D is unresolved. This CDR3 region has 14 residues. The V gene's germline CDR1 is LNHDA and CDR2 SQIVND (reference sequence). V gave up 8 bases and J gave up 3 bases, with 16 bases separating them.

V usage is TRBV27 and J usage is TRBJ2-7; D may be TRBD2 (7 bases). Germline V gene data show CDR1 as MNHEY and CDR2 as SMNVEV (reference sequence). The CDR3 has 15 residues. V was clipped by 2 bases and J by 4 bases, with 15 bases between them. The CDR3 sequence is CASSLRGAVQYEQYF. The CDR3 coding sequence is TGTGCCAGCAGTTTACGGGGGGCGGTGCAATACGAGCAGTACTTC.

The chain combines TRBV29-1 with TRBJ2-3; TRBD1 matches 8 bases. Trimming took 7 bases from V and 2 from J; bases not matched to a gene: 5. This CDR3 has 13 residues. The germline gives CDR1 SQVTM, CDR2 ANQGSEA. The chain's CDR3 is CSGWTGTTDTQYF. The CDR3 DNA follows: TGCAGCGGGTGGACAGGGACCACAGATACGCAGTATTTT.

J is TRBJ1-1 and V is TRBV10-1; maybe TRBD1 (6 bases). This CDR3 contains 16 residues. Germline CDR1 reads WNHNN; CDR2 reads SYGVQD (reference sequence). V was trimmed by 4 bases and J by 4 bases, leaving 19 bases between them. The CDR3 loop reads CASSGSPQGGGTEAFF. CDR3 coding DNA: TGCGCCAGCAGTGGGTCCCCACAGGGAGGGGGCACTGAAGCTTTCTTT.

The genes are TRBV7-2 and TRBJ2-1; D ambiguous. The CDR3 is 13 residues long. Germline CDR1 and CDR2: SGHTA and FQGNSA. The V end lost 3 bases, the J end lost 5 bases, and 8 bases lay between the germline ends. In DNA, the CDR3 is TGTGCCAGCAGCTTGAACAGTGACAATGAGCAGTTCTTC. Encoded protein: CASSLNSDNEQFF. Full variable domain (remainder filled in from reference TRBV7-2 and TRBJ2-1): GAGVSQSPSNKVTEKGKDVELRCDPISGHTALYWYRQSLGQGLEFLIYFQGNSAPDKSGLPSDRFSAERTGGSVSTLTIQRTQQEDSAVYLCASSLNSDNEQFFGPGTRLTVL.

The count of this clone is one. The CDR3 is CAIGGGSPNSPLHF. CDR3 coding DNA: TGTGCCATCGGGGGGGGGTCCCCAAATTCACCCCTCCACTTT. V and J are TRBV10-3 and TRBJ1-6; a possible D gene is TRBD1 (5 bases). Germline lookup yields CDR1 ENHRY and CDR2 SYGVKD. Trimming took off 8 bases at V and 7 bases at J, with 15 bases between the two ends. The CDR3 spans 14 residues.

The chain recombines TRBV30 with TRBJ2-7, with 10 bases that match TRBD2. The germline CDR1 and CDR2 sequences are GTSNPN and SVGIG (reference sequence). CDR3 length equals 16 residues. The V segment lost 3 bases and the J segment 7 bases; nucleotides outside the gene matches: 15. This CDR3 is CAWSLLTGTSDREQYF. The CDR3 DNA follows: TGTGCCTGGAGCCTTCTTACCGGGACTAGCGACCGGGAGCAGTACTTC. Filled out from reference TRBV30 and TRBJ2-7, the complete variable domain reads SQTIHQWPATLVQPVGSPLSLECTVEGTSNPNLYWYRQAAGRGLQLLFYSVGIGQISSEVPQNLSASRPQDRQFILSSKKLLLSDSGFYLCAWSLLTGTSDREQYFGPGTRLTVT.